This passage covers 5 T cell receptor beta chains from one sample sequenced in a study of T cell responses to AZD1222 COVID-19 vaccine. Sequencing used immunoSEQ multiplex PCR; TCRdb keeps in-frame clones, though not all of them. This table holds under 150,000 clones, over 85% found once. Sequenced material: peripheral blood, taken on day 0 of AZD1222 vaccination. The receptors stem from an adult in good health.

With respect to this clone: Other DNA variants within this sample encode the same CDR3. This chain uses TRBV5-1 with TRBJ2-7; 10 nucleotides match TRBD2. The CDR3 runs 14 residues. Germline-derived CDR1 and CDR2 are SGHRS and YFSETQ. Unmatched junction bases numbered 2, after V lost 1 base and J lost 4 bases. CDR3 amino acids: CASSLTSGTYEQYF. DNA for the CDR3: TGCGCCAGCAGCTTGACTAGCGGGACTTACGAGCAGTACTTC.

In its sample, this clone was seen a few times. This chain links TRBV25-1 with TRBJ1-4; D remains ambiguous. Trimming cost V 4 bases and J 6 bases, with 12 bases left between them. The CDR3 totals 14 residues. Germline assignment: CDR1 MGHDK and CDR2 SYGVNS. The CDR3 loop is CASSAPKSYEKLFF. Written as DNA, the CDR3 is TGTGCCAGCAGTGCTCCTAAGAGCTATGAAAAACTGTTTTTT.

This clone came up a few times. The chain uses TRBV28 and TRBJ1-1; D remains unclear. This CDR3 contains 13 residues. V dropped 6 bases and J dropped 7 bases, with 15 bases sitting between them. Germline values: CDR1 MDHEN, CDR2 SYDVKM. The CDR3, as DNA: TGTGCCAGCAGACCCAGACCCAACGGTGAAGCTTTCTTT. Translation gives CASRPRPNGEAFF.

The CDR3 DNA reads as TGTGCCAGCGACGTTGAAGGGACAGGGGGCACTCGTTACACCTTC. Protein sequence: CASDVEGTGGTRYTF. The chain recombines TRBV28 with TRBJ1-2, with 12 bases that match TRBD1. Unmatched junction bases numbered 15, after V lost 8 bases and J lost 11 bases. CDR3 length: 15 residues. Germline values: CDR1 MDHEN, CDR2 SYDVKM.

The chain employs TRBV15 and TRBJ2-1; 8 bases align to TRBD1. The CDR3 extends over 16 amino acids. J gave up 1 base and V 4 bases, and 6 bases lay outside the gene matches. CDR1 is LNHNV and CDR2 is YYDKDF in the germline V gene (reference sequence). This chain's CDR3 is CATSTRWTGSYNEQFF. CDR3 DNA: TGTGCCACCAGCACCCGATGGACAGGGTCCTACAATGAGCAGTTCTTC.